This is a list of T cell receptor beta chains from one sample in a study of control samples from healthy donors and cancer patients. Libraries were prepared by immunoSEQ multiplex PCR; TCRdb keeps only in-frame clonotypes and omits some of them. The sample yields roughly 200,000 clones, 90% to 95% seen once. The sequenced sample was blood. These receptors were obtained from a man aged 30 to 45 in good health. Both conserved end residues are part of each CDR3. A D gene is named only where the DNA matches it firmly. A clone size is listed for some rows: how often the clone was seen (once, few, many), or a class if it is expanded.

v_call,j_call,d_call,clone_size,cdr3_aa,cdr3_nt
TRBV6-4,TRBJ1-1,TRBD1,-,CASRGDRENTEAFF,TGTGCCAGCAGGGGGGACAGGGAGAACACTGAAGCTTTCTTT
TRBV30,TRBJ2-7,TRBD1,-,CAWSPIPGQAYEQYF,TGTGCCTGGAGCCCAATCCCAGGACAGGCCTACGAGCAGTACTTC
TRBV6-5,TRBJ1-2,-,-,CASTLGGLAMKGYTF,TGTGCCAGCACCCTCGGTGGTTTGGCAATGAAGGGCTACACCTTC
TRBV5-1,TRBJ2-1,TRBD2,-,CASSFRSGGYNEQFF,TGCGCCAGCAGCTTTAGAAGCGGGGGGTACAATGAGCAGTTCTTC
TRBV5-6,TRBJ2-7,TRBD2,few,CASSPWEGRAFHYEQYF,TGTGCCAGCAGCCCCTGGGAGGGCAGGGCATTTCACTACGAGCAGTACTTC
TRBV2,TRBJ2-3,TRBD2,-,CASSVLTSGGGTDTQYF,TGTGCCAGCAGTGTGTTGACTAGCGGGGGGGGTACAGATACGCAGTATTTT
TRBV4-1,TRBJ1-6,TRBD1,-,CASSQAGGDRVSPLHF,TGCGCCAGCAGCCAAGCAGGGGGGGACAGGGTTTCACCCCTCCACTTT
TRBV5-6,TRBJ1-1,-,-,CASSFGTTLNTEAFF,TGTGCCAGCAGCTTCGGCACGACGCTGAACACTGAAGCTTTCTTT
TRBV11-3,TRBJ1-2,-,-,CASSLSPDLLVNYGYTF,TGTGCCAGCAGCTTAAGTCCCGACCTTCTCGTCAACTATGGCTACACCTTC
TRBV7-4,TRBJ1-4,-,-,CASSQTSPAAGKNEKLFF,TGTGCCAGTAGCCAGACATCCCCCGCGGCAGGGAAGAATGAAAAACTGTTTTTT
TRBV2,TRBJ2-7,-,few,CASSNRDSGTYEQYF,TGTGCCAGCAGTAACCGGGACTCGGGGACCTACGAGCAGTACTTC
TRBV6-5,TRBJ1-5,-,-,CASRTSLTQPQHF,TGTGCCAGCCGCACTTCGCTTACACAGCCCCAGCATTTT
TRBV19,TRBJ1-2,TRBD1,-,CASSMVSDRASGYTF,TGTGCCAGTAGTATGGTGTCGGACAGGGCGAGTGGCTACACCTTC
TRBV19,TRBJ1-5,-,-,CASSIGGRGGQPQHF,TGTGCCAGTAGTATAGGGGGGCGAGGGGGTCAGCCCCAGCATTTT
TRBV6-1,TRBJ2-2,TRBD1,-,CASSEWVGLTGANTGELFF,TGTGCCAGCAGTGAATGGGTCGGGTTGACAGGGGCGAACACCGGGGAGCTGTTTTTT
TRBV24-1,TRBJ2-7,TRBD1,-,CATSDALGTGSYEQYF,TGTGCCACCAGTGATGCCCTCGGGACAGGATCCTACGAGCAGTACTTC
TRBV7-2,TRBJ2-1,-,-,CASSLLQGPHSYNEQFF,TGTGCCAGCAGCTTACTACAGGGCCCCCACTCCTACAATGAGCAGTTCTTC
TRBV2,TRBJ1-1,-,-,CASSERWQGSYTEAFF,TGTGCCAGCAGTGAAAGGTGGCAGGGGTCTTACACTGAAGCTTTCTTT
TRBV3-1/TRBV3-2,TRBJ1-2,-,-,CASSRNSLDGYTF,TGTGCCAGCAGCCGAAATTCCCTGGATGGCTACACCTTC
TRBV20-1,TRBJ2-1,-,-,CSARDREQQFF,TGCAGTGCTAGAGATCGGGAGCAGCAGTTCTTC
TRBV2,TRBJ2-7,TRBD2,-,CASSKRAGANDYEQYF,TGTGCCAGCAGTAAACGAGCGGGGGCGAATGACTACGAGCAGTACTTC